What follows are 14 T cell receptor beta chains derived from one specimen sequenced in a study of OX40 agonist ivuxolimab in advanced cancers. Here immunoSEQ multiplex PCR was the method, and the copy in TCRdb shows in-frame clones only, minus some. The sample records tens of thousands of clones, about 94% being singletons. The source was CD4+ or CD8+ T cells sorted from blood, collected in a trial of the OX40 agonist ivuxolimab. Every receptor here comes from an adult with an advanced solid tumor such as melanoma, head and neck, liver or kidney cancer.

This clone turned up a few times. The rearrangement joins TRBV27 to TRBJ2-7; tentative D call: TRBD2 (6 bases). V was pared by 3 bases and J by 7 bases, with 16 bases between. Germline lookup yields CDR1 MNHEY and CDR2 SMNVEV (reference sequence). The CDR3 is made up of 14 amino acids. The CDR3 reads CASSFSLDYREQYF. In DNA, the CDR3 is TGTGCCAGCAGTTTCTCCCTGGACTACCGAGAGCAGTACTTC.

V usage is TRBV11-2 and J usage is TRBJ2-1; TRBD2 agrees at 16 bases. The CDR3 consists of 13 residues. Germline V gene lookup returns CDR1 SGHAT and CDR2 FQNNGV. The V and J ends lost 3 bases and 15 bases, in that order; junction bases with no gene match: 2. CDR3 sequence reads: CASSLGLAGGLFF. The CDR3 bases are TGTGCCAGCAGCTTGGGACTAGCGGGAGGGTTGTTCTTC.

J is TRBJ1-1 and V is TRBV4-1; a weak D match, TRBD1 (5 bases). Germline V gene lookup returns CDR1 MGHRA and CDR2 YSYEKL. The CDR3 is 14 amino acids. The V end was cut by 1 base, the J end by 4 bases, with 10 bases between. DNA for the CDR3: TGCGCCAGCAGCCAAGTGGGACGGATCACTGAAGCTTTCTTT. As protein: CASSQVGRITEAFF.

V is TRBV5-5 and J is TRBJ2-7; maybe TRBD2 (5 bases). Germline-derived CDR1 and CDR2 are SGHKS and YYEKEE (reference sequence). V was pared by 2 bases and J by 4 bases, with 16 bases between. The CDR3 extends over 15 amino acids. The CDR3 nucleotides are TGTGCCAGCAGCTTCGGCGCGGACTCGAAGTACGAGCAGTACTTC. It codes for CASSFGADSKYEQYF.

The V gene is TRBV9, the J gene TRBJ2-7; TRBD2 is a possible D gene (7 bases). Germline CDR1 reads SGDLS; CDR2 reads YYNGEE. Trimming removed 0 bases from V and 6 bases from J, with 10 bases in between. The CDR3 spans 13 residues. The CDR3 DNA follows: TGTGCCAGCAGCGTAGAGGGAGGGGGCGAGCAGTACTTC. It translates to CASSVEGGGEQYF.

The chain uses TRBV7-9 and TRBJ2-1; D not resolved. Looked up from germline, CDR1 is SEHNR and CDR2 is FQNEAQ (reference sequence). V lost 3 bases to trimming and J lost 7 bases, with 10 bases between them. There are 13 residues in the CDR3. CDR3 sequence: CASSLGPGNEQFF. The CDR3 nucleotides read TGTGCCAGCAGCTTGGGCCCTGGGAATGAGCAGTTCTTC.

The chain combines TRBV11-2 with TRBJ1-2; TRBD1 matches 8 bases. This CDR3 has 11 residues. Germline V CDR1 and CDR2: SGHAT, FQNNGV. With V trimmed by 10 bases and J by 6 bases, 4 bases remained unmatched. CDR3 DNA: TGTGCCACCACAGGGGGGGATGGCTACACCTTC. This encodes CATTGGDGYTF.

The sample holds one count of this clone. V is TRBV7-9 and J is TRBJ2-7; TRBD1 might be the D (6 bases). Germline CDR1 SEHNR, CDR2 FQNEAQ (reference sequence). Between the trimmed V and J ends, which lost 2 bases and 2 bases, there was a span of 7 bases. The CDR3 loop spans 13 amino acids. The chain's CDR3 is CASSLTGTYEQYF. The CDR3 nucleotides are TGTGCCAGCAGCTTAACAGGGACCTACGAGCAGTACTTC.

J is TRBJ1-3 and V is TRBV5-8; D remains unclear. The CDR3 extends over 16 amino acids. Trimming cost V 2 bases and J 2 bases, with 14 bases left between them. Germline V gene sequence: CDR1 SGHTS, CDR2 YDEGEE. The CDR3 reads CASSFRGSITGNTIYF. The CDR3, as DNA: TGTGCCAGCAGCTTTCGAGGGTCGATAACTGGAAACACCATATATTTT.

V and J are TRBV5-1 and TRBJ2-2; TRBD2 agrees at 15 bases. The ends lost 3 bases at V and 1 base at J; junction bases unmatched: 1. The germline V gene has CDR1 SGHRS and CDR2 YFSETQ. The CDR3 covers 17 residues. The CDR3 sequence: CASSWGLAGGNTGELFF. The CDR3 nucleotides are TGCGCCAGCAGCTGGGGACTAGCGGGAGGGAACACCGGGGAGCTGTTTTTT.

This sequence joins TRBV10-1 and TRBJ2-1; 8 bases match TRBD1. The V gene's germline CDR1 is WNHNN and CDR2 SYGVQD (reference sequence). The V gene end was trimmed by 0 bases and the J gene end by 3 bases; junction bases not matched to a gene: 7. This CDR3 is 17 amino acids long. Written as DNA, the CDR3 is TGCGCCAGCAGTGAGTCGGGACAGGTTGGTTTCTACAATGAGCAGTTCTTC. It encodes CASSESGQVGFYNEQFF.

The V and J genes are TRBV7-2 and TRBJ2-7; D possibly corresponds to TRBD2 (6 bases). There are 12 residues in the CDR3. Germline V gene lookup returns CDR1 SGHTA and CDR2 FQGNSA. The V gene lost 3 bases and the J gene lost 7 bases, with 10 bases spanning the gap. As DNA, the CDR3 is TGTGCCAGCAGCTTTAGGAGGGGTGAGCAGTACTTC. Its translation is CASSFRRGEQYF.

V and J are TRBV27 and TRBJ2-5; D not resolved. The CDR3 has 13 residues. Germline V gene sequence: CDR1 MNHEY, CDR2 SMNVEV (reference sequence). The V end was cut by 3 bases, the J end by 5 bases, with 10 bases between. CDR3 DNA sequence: TGTGCCAGCAGTTTCTCGGGTTCCGAGACCCAGTACTTC. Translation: CASSFSGSETQYF.

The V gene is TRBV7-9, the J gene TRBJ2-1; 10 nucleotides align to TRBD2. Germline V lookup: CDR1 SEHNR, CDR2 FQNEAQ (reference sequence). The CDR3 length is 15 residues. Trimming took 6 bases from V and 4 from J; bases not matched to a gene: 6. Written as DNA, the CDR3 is TGTGCCAGCAGACTCGAGCGGGAGGGTTACAATGAGCAGTTCTTC. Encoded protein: CASRLEREGYNEQFF. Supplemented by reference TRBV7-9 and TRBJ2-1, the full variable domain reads DTGVSQNPRHKITKRGQNVTFRCDPISEHNRLYWYRQTLGQGPEFLTYFQNEAQLEKSRLLSDRFSAERPKGSFSTLEIQRTEQGDSAMYLCASRLEREGYNEQFFGPGTRLTVL.